This passage covers 15 T cell receptor beta chains from one sample sequenced in a study of technical replicates of blood from several donors. Clones were sequenced by immunoSEQ multiplex PCR, and TCRdb holds only the in-frame ones, with some missing. In the table there are over 50,000 clones, more than 95% of which are singletons. Sample: T cells isolated from PBMCs. These receptors all stem from a human donor in good health.

The genes are TRBV5-6 and TRBJ1-5; 7 bases are shared with TRBD1. In germline, CDR1 is SGHDT, CDR2 YYEEEE. This CDR3 has 15 amino acids. Unmatched junction bases numbered 5, after V lost 0 bases and J lost 5 bases. DNA of the CDR3: TGTGCCAGCAGCTTGGGTGACAGGGTAGATCAGCCCCAGCATTTT. Translation gives CASSLGDRVDQPQHF.

This clone was found once. The V gene is TRBV6-1, the J gene TRBJ1-2, with 7 bases aligning to TRBD1. This CDR3 has 15 amino acids. Germline CDR1 is MNHNS and CDR2 is SASEGT. Trimming took 4 bases from V and 7 from J; bases not matched to a gene: 12. Here the CDR3 reads CASSAYPQGEVGYTF. The CDR3 nucleotides read TGTGCCAGCAGTGCTTACCCCCAGGGGGAAGTTGGCTACACCTTC.

This chain uses TRBV6-1 with TRBJ1-2, with D perhaps TRBD1 (6 bases). There are 15 residues in the CDR3. V lost 2 bases and J lost 4, with 14 bases in between. Germline CDR1 is MNHNS and CDR2 is SASEGT. For the CDR3, the DNA is TGTGCCAGCAGTGAATTTACAGGGATGAGCTATGGCTACACCTTC. Amino acids: CASSEFTGMSYGYTF.

The chain employs TRBV27 and TRBJ1-2; 7 bases fit TRBD1. The ends lost 6 bases at V and 1 base at J; junction bases unmatched: 8. The CDR3 runs to 15 residues. Germline loops: CDR1 MNHEY, CDR2 SMNVEV (reference sequence). The CDR3 protein is CASSSGQVGNYGYTF. DNA for the CDR3: TGTGCCAGCAGCTCCGGACAGGTCGGTAACTATGGCTACACCTTC.

This chain joins TRBV15 and TRBJ1-4; D is unclear. Per germline, CDR1 LNHNV and CDR2 YYDKDF (reference sequence). V was trimmed by 1 base and J by 7 bases, leaving 16 bases between them. The CDR3 contains 16 residues. The DNA for the CDR3 is TGTGCCACCAGCAGAGTGCGAGGAGGTGGAGTTGAAAAACTGTTTTTT. Amino acid sequence: CATSRVRGGGVEKLFF.

This chain connects TRBV7-9 to TRBJ2-1, with D maybe TRBD2 (6 bases). The CDR3 spans 17 residues. CDR1 and CDR2 (germline): SEHNR, FQNEAQ (reference sequence). Trimming took off 1 base at V and 4 bases at J, with 17 bases between the two ends. The CDR3 sequence is CASSLDGWDSHYNEQFF. DNA of the CDR3: TGTGCCAGCAGCTTAGATGGGTGGGACTCCCATTACAATGAGCAGTTCTTC.

This sequence joins TRBV19 and TRBJ1-2; D not resolved. Germline CDR1 and CDR2: LNHDA and SQIVND (reference sequence). V lost 4 bases, J lost 0 bases, and 6 bases lay in between. The CDR3 is 13 amino acids. The CDR3, as DNA: TGTGCCAGTAGTAGATCTACTAACTATGGCTACACCTTC. It specifies CASSRSTNYGYTF.

The chain employs TRBV7-8 and TRBJ1-1; D is ambiguous. The germline V and J ends were trimmed by 2 bases and 1 base, with 2 bases remaining between them. Germline V lookup: CDR1 SGHVS, CDR2 FQNEAQ. The CDR3 extends over 12 amino acids. CDR3 sequence reads: CASSLQNTEAFF. The CDR3, as DNA: TGTGCCAGCAGCTTACAGAACACTGAAGCTTTCTTT.

The rearrangement uses TRBV4-1 and TRBJ2-2; 9 nucleotides line up with TRBD2. The V gene end was trimmed by 4 bases and the J gene end by 5 bases; junction bases not matched to a gene: 8. CDR1 and CDR2 from the germline V gene are MGHRA and YSYEKL. CDR3 length equals 16 residues. In nucleotides, the CDR3 is TGCGCCAGCAGCCCCGGCGGGGGGGCCTTGACCGGGGAGCTGTTTTTT. Translating it yields CASSPGGGALTGELFF.

The chain employs TRBV27 and TRBJ2-7; D may be TRBD2 (5 bases). Deletions cut 8 bases from V and 6 bases from J, with 20 bases between. The CDR3 is made up of 14 amino acids. Germline-derived CDR1 and CDR2 are MNHEY and SMNVEV (reference sequence). The CDR3 DNA reads as TGTGCCAGCTCCTTCGGCGGAGGTCCCGCCGAGCAGTACTTC. Protein product: CASSFGGGPAEQYF.

CDR3 amino acids: CAWSYGQGGQPQHF. DNA for the CDR3: TGTGCCTGGAGTTACGGACAGGGTGGGCAGCCCCAGCATTTT. This chain links TRBV30 with TRBJ1-5, with 8 bases fitting TRBD1. The CDR3 length is 14 residues. Trimming removed 2 bases from V and 7 bases from J; junction bases left unmatched: 7. CDR1 and CDR2 (germline): GTSNPN, SVGIG (reference sequence).

The rearrangement joins TRBV10-3 to TRBJ2-3; D gene unclear. Per germline, CDR1 ENHRY and CDR2 SYGVKD. V was trimmed by 0 bases and J by 3 bases, leaving 13 bases between them. This CDR3 comprises 16 residues. CDR3 in amino acids: CAISESSTGATDTQYF. The CDR3 DNA reads TGTGCCATCAGTGAGTCGAGTACCGGAGCGACAGATACGCAGTATTTT.

The CDR3 sequence: CASSLGMAWRWVNTEAFF. The CDR3 DNA sequence: TGCGCCAGCAGCTTGGGGATGGCCTGGAGATGGGTGAACACTGAAGCTTTCTTT. The V gene is TRBV5-1, the J gene TRBJ1-1; D uncertain. Per germline, CDR1 SGHRS and CDR2 YFSETQ. Trimming removed 0 bases from V and 0 bases from J, with 18 bases in between. The CDR3 runs 18 residues.

The chain recombines TRBV11-2 with TRBJ2-7; weak D call: TRBD1 (5 bases). This CDR3 region has 14 residues. CDR1 and CDR2 from the germline V gene are SGHAT and FQNNGV. Trimming shortened V by 5 bases and J by 4 bases, and 15 bases separated the two germline ends. The CDR3 region has the DNA TGTGCCAGCAGCATGGACACCGGAGCGTACGAGCAGTACTTC. This codes for CASSMDTGAYEQYF.

The chain employs TRBV7-9 and TRBJ2-7, with D perhaps matching TRBD1 (6 bases). V was shortened by 2 bases and J by 6 bases, with 8 bases between the two germline ends. This CDR3 is built from 12 residues. Germline-derived CDR1 and CDR2 are SEHNR and FQNEAQ (reference sequence). The CDR3 DNA follows: TGTGCCAGCAGCTTAACAGGGAGCGAGCAGTACTTC. As protein: CASSLTGSEQYF. Full variable domain (rest looked up from reference TRBV7-9 and TRBJ2-7): DTGVSQNPRHKITKRGQNVTFRCDPISEHNRLYWYRQTLGQGPEFLTYFQNEAQLEKSRLLSDRFSAERPKGSFSTLEIQRTEQGDSAMYLCASSLTGSEQYFGPGTRLTVT.